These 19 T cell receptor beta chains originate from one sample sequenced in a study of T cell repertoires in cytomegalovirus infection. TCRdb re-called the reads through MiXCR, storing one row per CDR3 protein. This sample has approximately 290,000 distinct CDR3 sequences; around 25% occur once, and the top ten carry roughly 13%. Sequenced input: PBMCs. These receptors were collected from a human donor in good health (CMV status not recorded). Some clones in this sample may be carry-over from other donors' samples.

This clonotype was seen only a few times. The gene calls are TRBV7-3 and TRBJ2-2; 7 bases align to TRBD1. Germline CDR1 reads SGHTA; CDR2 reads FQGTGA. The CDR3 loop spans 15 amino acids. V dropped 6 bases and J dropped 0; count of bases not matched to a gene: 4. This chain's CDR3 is CASRLGGPNTGELFF. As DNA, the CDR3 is TGTGCCAGCAGACTAGGGGGCCCGAACACCGGGGAGCTGTTTTTT.

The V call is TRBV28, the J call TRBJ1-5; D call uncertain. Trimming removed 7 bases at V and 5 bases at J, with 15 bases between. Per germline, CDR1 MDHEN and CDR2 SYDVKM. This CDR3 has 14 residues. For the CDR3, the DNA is TGTGCCAGCATCCCTCCCGGACGTTATCAGCCCCAGCATTTT. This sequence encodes CASIPPGRYQPQHF.

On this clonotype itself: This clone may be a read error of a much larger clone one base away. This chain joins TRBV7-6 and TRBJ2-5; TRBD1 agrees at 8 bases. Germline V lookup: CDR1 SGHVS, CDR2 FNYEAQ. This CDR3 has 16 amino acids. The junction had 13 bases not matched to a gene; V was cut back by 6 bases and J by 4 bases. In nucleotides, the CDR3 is TGTGCCAGCAGTCCCCCTCGGACAGGGAGCGGAGAGACCCAGTACTTC. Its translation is CASSPPRTGSGETQYF.

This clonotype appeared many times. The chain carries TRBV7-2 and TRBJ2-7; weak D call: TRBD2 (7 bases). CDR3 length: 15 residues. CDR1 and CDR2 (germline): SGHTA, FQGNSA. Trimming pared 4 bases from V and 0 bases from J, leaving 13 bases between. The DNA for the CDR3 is TGTGCCAGCAGCTGGGAGGGGGACCGCTCCTACGAGCAGTACTTC. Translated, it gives CASSWEGDRSYEQYF.

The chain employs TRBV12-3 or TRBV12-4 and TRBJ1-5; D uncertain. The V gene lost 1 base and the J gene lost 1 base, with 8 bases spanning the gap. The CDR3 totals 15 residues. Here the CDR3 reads CASSLEAVSNQPQHF. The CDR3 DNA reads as TGTGCCAGCAGTTTAGAGGCAGTCAGCAATCAGCCCCAGCATTTT.

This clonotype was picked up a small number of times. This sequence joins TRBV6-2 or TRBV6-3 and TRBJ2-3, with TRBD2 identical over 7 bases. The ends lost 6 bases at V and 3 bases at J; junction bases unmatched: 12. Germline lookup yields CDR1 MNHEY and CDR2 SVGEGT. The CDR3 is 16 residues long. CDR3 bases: TGTGCCAGCAGGCCAGACCCGCGGGAGCGGACAGATACGCAGTATTTT. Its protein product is CASRPDPRERTDTQYF.

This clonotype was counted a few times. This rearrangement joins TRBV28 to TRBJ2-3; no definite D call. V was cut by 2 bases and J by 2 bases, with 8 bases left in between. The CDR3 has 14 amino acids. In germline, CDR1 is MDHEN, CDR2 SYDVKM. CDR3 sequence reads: CASSLIQITDTQYF. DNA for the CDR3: TGTGCCAGCAGTTTAATCCAGATCACAGATACGCAGTATTTT.

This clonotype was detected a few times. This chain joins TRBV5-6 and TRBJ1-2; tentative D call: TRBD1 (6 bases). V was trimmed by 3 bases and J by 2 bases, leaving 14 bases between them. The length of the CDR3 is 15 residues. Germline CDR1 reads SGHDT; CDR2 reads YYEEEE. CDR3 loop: CASSSAGVGNYGYTF. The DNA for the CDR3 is TGTGCCAGCAGCTCTGCAGGGGTTGGGAACTATGGCTACACCTTC.

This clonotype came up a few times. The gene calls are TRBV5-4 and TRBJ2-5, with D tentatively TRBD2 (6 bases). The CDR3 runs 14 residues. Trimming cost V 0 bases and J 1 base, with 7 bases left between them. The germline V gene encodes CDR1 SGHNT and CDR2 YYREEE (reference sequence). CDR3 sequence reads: CASSLVAAQETQYF. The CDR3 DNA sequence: TGTGCCAGCAGCTTGGTAGCGGCCCAAGAGACCCAGTACTTC.

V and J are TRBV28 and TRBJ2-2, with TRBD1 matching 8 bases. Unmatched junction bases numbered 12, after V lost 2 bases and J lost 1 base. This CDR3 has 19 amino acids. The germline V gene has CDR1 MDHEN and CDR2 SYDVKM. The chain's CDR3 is CASSLIEWRQGKNTGELFF. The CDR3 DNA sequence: TGTGCCAGCAGTTTAATTGAGTGGAGACAGGGGAAGAACACCGGGGAGCTGTTTTTT.

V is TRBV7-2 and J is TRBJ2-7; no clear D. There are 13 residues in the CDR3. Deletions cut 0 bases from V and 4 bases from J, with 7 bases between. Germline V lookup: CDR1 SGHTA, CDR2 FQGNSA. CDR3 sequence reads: CASSLAMAYEQYF. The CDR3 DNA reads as TGTGCCAGCAGCTTAGCGATGGCTTACGAGCAGTACTTC.

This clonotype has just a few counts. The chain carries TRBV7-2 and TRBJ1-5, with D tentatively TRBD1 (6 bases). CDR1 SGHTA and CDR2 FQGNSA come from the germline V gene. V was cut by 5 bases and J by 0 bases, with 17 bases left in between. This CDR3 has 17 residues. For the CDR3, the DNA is TGTGCCAGCAGCCCGTGGGACACTCAGTTTAGCAATCAGCCCCAGCATTTT. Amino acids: CASSPWDTQFSNQPQHF.

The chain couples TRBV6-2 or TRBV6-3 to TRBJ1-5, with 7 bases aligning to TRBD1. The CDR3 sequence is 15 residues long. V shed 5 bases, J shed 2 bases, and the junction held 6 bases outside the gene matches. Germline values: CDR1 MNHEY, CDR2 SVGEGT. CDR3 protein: CASSNTGVGNQPQHF. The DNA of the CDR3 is TGTGCCAGCAGTAACACAGGGGTGGGCAATCAGCCCCAGCATTTT.

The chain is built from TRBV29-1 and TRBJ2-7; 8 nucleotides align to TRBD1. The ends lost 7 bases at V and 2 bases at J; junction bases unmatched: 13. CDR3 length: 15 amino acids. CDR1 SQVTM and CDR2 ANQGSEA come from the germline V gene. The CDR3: CSASAGTGGPYEQYF. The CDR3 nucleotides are TGCAGCGCGTCGGCCGGGACAGGAGGCCCCTACGAGCAGTACTTC.

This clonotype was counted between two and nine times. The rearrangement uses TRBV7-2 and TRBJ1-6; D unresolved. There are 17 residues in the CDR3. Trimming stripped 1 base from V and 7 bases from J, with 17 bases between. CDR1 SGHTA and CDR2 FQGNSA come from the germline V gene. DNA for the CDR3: TGTGCCAGCAGCTTAGTTACGGTGTCGGGGAGGAATTCACCCCTCCACTTT. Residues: CASSLVTVSGRNSPLHF.

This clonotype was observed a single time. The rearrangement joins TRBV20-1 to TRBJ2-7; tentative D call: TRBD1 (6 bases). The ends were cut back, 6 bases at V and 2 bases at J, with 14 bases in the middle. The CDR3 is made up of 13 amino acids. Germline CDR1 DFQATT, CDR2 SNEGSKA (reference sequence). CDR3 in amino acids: CSAGGAGAYEQYF. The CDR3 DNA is TGCAGTGCCGGAGGTGCAGGGGCCTACGAGCAGTACTTC.

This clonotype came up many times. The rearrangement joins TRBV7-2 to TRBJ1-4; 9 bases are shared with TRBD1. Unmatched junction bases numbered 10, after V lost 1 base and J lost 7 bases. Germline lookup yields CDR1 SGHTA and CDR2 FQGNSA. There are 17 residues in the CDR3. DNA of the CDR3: TGTGCCAGCAGCTTAGAAGGGACAGGGATGGCGAGTGAAAAACTGTTTTTT. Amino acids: CASSLEGTGMASEKLFF.

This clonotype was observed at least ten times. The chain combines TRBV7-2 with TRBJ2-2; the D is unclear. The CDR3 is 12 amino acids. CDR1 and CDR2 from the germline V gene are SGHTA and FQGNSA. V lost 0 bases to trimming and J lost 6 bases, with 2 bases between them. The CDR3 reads CASSLAPGELFF. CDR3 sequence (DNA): TGTGCCAGCAGCTTAGCTCCCGGGGAGCTGTTTTTT.

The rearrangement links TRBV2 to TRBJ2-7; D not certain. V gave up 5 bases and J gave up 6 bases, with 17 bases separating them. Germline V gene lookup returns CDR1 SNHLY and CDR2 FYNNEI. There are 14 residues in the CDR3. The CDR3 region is CASSRNPGTGEQYF. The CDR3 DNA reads TGTGCCAGCAGTAGAAATCCGGGCACCGGCGAGCAGTACTTC.